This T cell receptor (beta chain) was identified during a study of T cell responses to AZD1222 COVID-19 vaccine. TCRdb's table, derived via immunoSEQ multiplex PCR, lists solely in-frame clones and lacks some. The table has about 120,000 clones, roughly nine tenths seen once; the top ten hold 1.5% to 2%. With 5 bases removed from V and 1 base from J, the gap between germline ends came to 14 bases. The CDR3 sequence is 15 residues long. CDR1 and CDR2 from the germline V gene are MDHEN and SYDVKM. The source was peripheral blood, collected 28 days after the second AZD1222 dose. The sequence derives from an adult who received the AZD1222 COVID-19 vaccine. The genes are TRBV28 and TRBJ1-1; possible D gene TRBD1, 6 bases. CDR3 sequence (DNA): TGTGCCAGCAGTCCCCGGACAGACCAGAACACTGAAGCTTTCTTT. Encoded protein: CASSPRTDQNTEAFF.